Listed below are T cell receptor beta chains from one sample, sequenced in a study of blood T cell repertoires in COVID-19. Sequencing was performed with immunoSEQ multiplex PCR; in TCRdb, only in-frame clones are kept and a portion is missing. The data show about 440,000 clones, with approximately 89% seen just once and around 12% held by the top ten. The source material was peripheral blood. These TCRs come from a woman in her fifties or sixties with COVID-19, enrolled during active disease. Each CDR3 is given with its conserved first and last residue. A D gene is named only where the DNA matches it firmly. Size is omitted from some rows. Given values are once, few, many or a class for expanded clones.

V: TRBV24-1; D: -; size: -; J: TRBJ1-2; DNA: TGTGCCACCAGTGTTGCGAGCGGGGGCTACACCTTC; CDR3: CATSVASGGYTF
V: TRBV9; D: -; size: -; J: TRBJ2-2; DNA: TGTGCCAGCAGCAAGGACAGTTCTTCCACCGGGGAGCTGTTTTTT; CDR3: CASSKDSSSTGELFF
V: TRBV7-9; D: -; size: -; J: TRBJ1-5; DNA: TGTGCCAGCGGATTTGGGAGTAGCAATCAGCCCCAGCATTTT; CDR3: CASGFGSSNQPQHF
V: TRBV15; D: -; size: -; J: TRBJ1-2; DNA: TGTGCCACCAGCAGAGGGGTTGGGGGCGGCCAGGGAAGGGTCAACTATGGCTACACCTTC; CDR3: CATSRGVGGGQGRVNYGYTF
V: TRBV15; D: -; size: -; J: TRBJ1-1; DNA: TGTGCCACCAGCATTCGACAGGTTGTGGACACTGAAGCTTTCTTT; CDR3: CATSIRQVVDTEAFF
V: TRBV28; D: TRBD1; size: -; J: TRBJ1-5; DNA: TGTGCCACCTCGACAGGGAATCAGCCCCAGCATTTT; CDR3: CATSTGNQPQHF
V: TRBV20-1; D: -; size: -; J: TRBJ1-2; DNA: TGCAGTGCCCCTGGCGGCTACACCTTC; CDR3: CSAPGGYTF
V: TRBV19; D: TRBD1; size: -; J: TRBJ1-1; DNA: TGTGCCAGTAGCGCAGGGGGCAGGGTGATAGATGAAGCTTTCTTT; CDR3: CASSAGGRVIDEAFF
V: TRBV12-3/TRBV12-4; D: -; size: few; J: TRBJ1-1; DNA: TGTGCCAGCAGTTTAGACAGAATCGCTTTT; CDR3: CASSLDRIAF
V: TRBV18; D: TRBD1; size: -; J: TRBJ2-2; DNA: TGTGCCAGCTCACCGTCCCGGGACAGGGTGAACACCGGGGAGCTGTTTTTT; CDR3: CASSPSRDRVNTGELFF
V: TRBV6-5; D: -; size: -; J: TRBJ1-2; DNA: TGTGCCAGTTTGCCCCGACTTAACTATGGCTACACCTTC; CDR3: CASLPRLNYGYTF
V: TRBV19; D: -; size: once; J: TRBJ1-1; DNA: TGTGCCAGTAGTCATCCGACACGCCCCACTGAAGCTTTCTTT; CDR3: CASSHPTRPTEAFF
V: TRBV27; D: TRBD1; size: -; J: TRBJ1-2; DNA: TGTGCCAGCAGTCTTACCACGGGACAGGGCTACACCTTC; CDR3: CASSLTTGQGYTF
V: TRBV5-1; D: TRBD2; size: once; J: TRBJ2-1; DNA: TGCGCCAGCAGCTTGTCCTCTAGCGGGGGGTATTACAATGAGCAGTTCTTC; CDR3: CASSLSSSGGYYNEQFF
V: TRBV2; D: -; size: -; J: TRBJ2-7; DNA: TGTGCCAGCAGTGAAGCGGAGAGGGCGTACGAGCAGTACTTC; CDR3: CASSEAERAYEQYF
V: TRBV2; D: TRBD1; size: -; J: TRBJ1-5; DNA: TGTGCCTCCCGCCAGGGGGCTTCCCAGCATTTT; CDR3: CASRQGASQHF
V: TRBV2; D: -; size: -; J: TRBJ1-3; DNA: TGTGCCAGCAGTCTCGTCGAGGGAAACACCATATATTTT; CDR3: CASSLVEGNTIYF
V: TRBV28; D: -; size: -; J: TRBJ1-2; DNA: TGTGCCAGCAGCCAACGGGAGGGGCGGGATGGCTACACCTTC; CDR3: CASSQREGRDGYTF
V: TRBV9; D: -; size: once; J: TRBJ1-5; DNA: TGTGCCAGCAGCCCCGGACGGACTAATCAGCCCCAGCATTTT; CDR3: CASSPGRTNQPQHF
V: TRBV11-2; D: -; size: -; J: TRBJ1-4; DNA: TGTGCCAGCAGCTTAGATCTACAGAGCAATGAAAAACTGTTTTTT; CDR3: CASSLDLQSNEKLFF
V: TRBV3-1/TRBV3-2; D: TRBD2; size: -; J: TRBJ2-5; DNA: TGTGCCAGTCTTAGCGGGGGGAGAAAGACCCAGTACTTC; CDR3: CASLSGGRKTQYF
V: TRBV11-1; D: -; size: -; J: TRBJ1-2; DNA: TGTGCCAGCAGCGACAGTTTTAACTATGGCTACACCTTC; CDR3: CASSDSFNYGYTF
V: TRBV6-5; D: -; size: -; J: TRBJ1-1; DNA: TGTGCCAGCTGGAGGAAGGTAGCTTTCTTT; CDR3: CASWRKVAFF
V: TRBV3-1/TRBV3-2; D: TRBD1; size: -; J: TRBJ1-2; DNA: TGTGCCAGCAGCCAAAACAGGGGCTATGGCTACACCTTC; CDR3: CASSQNRGYGYTF
V: TRBV19; D: TRBD1; size: -; J: TRBJ1-2; DNA: TGTGCCAGTAATGAATCCGGGACAGCGGGAGATGGCTACACCTTC; CDR3: CASNESGTAGDGYTF
V: TRBV19; D: TRBD1; size: -; J: TRBJ1-1; DNA: TGTGCCAGTAGTGTTTATGGACAGGGATACACTGAAGCTTTCTTT; CDR3: CASSVYGQGYTEAFF
V: TRBV5-1; D: -; size: -; J: TRBJ1-1; DNA: TGCGCCAGCAGCTTGTGGGCCGGGGAGACGAACACTGAAGCTTTCTTT; CDR3: CASSLWAGETNTEAFF
V: TRBV10-2; D: -; size: -; J: TRBJ1-2; DNA: TGCGCCAGCAGTGAGTCTCACCTTAGCGTCCTTGGCTACACCTTC; CDR3: CASSESHLSVLGYTF
V: TRBV9; D: -; size: -; J: TRBJ2-2; DNA: TGTGCCAGCAGCGTTAAGGCCTCAACGGGCACCGGGGAGCTGTTTTTT; CDR3: CASSVKASTGTGELFF
V: TRBV5-1; D: TRBD2; size: once; J: TRBJ2-7; DNA: TGCGCCAGCAGCTTGTCTCGGGCTAGCGGCGAGCAGTACTTC; CDR3: CASSLSRASGEQYF
V: TRBV7-3; D: -; size: -; J: TRBJ2-1; DNA: TGTGCCAGCAGCTTTACGGCGGGGAGCTCCTACAATGAGCAGTTCTTC; CDR3: CASSFTAGSSYNEQFF
V: TRBV29-1; D: -; size: few; J: TRBJ1-2; DNA: TGCAGCGCCGGAGAGAGGCTACACGGCTACACCTTC; CDR3: CSAGERLHGYTF
V: TRBV2; D: -; size: -; J: TRBJ1-2; DNA: TGTGCCAGCAGGTTTGAGGGGGATGGCTACACCTTC; CDR3: CASRFEGDGYTF
V: TRBV4-1; D: -; size: -; J: TRBJ1-2; DNA: TGCGCCAGCAGCCAAGGGGCCAGAGCAGGGATCTATGGCTACACCTTC; CDR3: CASSQGARAGIYGYTF
V: TRBV7-3; D: -; size: -; J: TRBJ2-3; DNA: TGTGCCAGCAGCTACACCGGGGGGCGGGCAGATACGCAGTATTTT; CDR3: CASSYTGGRADTQYF
V: TRBV28; D: -; size: -; J: TRBJ1-5; DNA: TGTGCCAGCAGTTTATTGGCGATCGGGGGACAGCCCCAGCATTTT; CDR3: CASSLLAIGGQPQHF
V: TRBV6-5; D: -; size: -; J: TRBJ2-7; DNA: TGTGCCAGCAATCCCATCAGGGACTACGAGCAGTACTTC; CDR3: CASNPIRDYEQYF
V: TRBV7-2; D: -; size: -; J: TRBJ2-3; DNA: TGTGCCAGCAGCCACACGGAGGATACGCAGTATTTT; CDR3: CASSHTEDTQYF
V: TRBV18; D: -; size: -; J: TRBJ1-5; DNA: TGTGCCAGCTCACCAGGGGAGGGGCGGCCCCAGCATTTT; CDR3: CASSPGEGRPQHF
V: TRBV29-1; D: TRBD2; size: -; J: TRBJ2-1; DNA: TGCAGCGTTACTCTAGCGGGGGGTTACAATGAGCAGTTCTTC; CDR3: CSVTLAGGYNEQFF
V: TRBV7-5; D: -; size: once; J: TRBJ1-6; DNA: TGTGCCAGAAGCTCCCCCACTGACAGGGGACGAAGCACCCTCCACTTT; CDR3: CARSSPTDRGRSTLHF
V: TRBV7-2; D: -; size: -; J: TRBJ2-7; DNA: TGTGCCAGCAGCTTAGCGGCAGGGGTCGGGTACGAGCAGTACTTC; CDR3: CASSLAAGVGYEQYF
V: TRBV24-1; D: TRBD1; size: -; J: TRBJ1-3; DNA: TGTGCCACCAGTGATCACCGGGACAGCTCTGGAAACACCATATATTTT; CDR3: CATSDHRDSSGNTIYF
V: TRBV19; D: TRBD1; size: -; J: TRBJ1-4; DNA: TGTGCCAGTAACTCAAGGCACAGGGGGCATGAAAAACTGTTTTTT; CDR3: CASNSRHRGHEKLFF
V: TRBV3-1/TRBV3-2; D: TRBD1; size: -; J: TRBJ2-2; DNA: TGTGCCAGCAGCCCCCGGGACAGGGGTACCGGGGAGCTGTTTTTT; CDR3: CASSPRDRGTGELFF
V: TRBV15; D: TRBD1; size: -; J: TRBJ1-4; DNA: TGTGCCACCAGCGGCGGGACCCACCAGGGGGAGACTAATGAAAAACTGTTTTTT; CDR3: CATSGGTHQGETNEKLFF